Listed below are T cell receptor beta chains from one sample, sequenced in a study of T cell repertoires in cytomegalovirus infection. Antigen specificity for these receptors is unknown. TCRdb processed the reads anew with MiXCR; each CDR3 protein has one entry. The sample shows fewer than 650,000 distinct CDR3 sequences, over 35% of them seen only once. This specimen was cultured PBMCs, taken from culture after CMV antigen stimulation. These receptors were collected from a human donor in good health (CMV status not recorded). Some clones in this sample may be carry-over from other donors' samples. The CDR3 runs from the conserved cysteine through the conserved F or W. The D gene is left open where the match is weak. Size is stated for part of the rows, as once, few or many counts, or as a class when the clone is expanded.

CDR3 | DNA | size | V | D | J
CASSQSPSGSSDTQYF | TGTGCCAGCAGCCAGTCGCCTAGCGGGAGCTCAGATACGCAGTATTTT | . | TRBV11-2 | TRBD2 | TRBJ2-3
CASSLGRWDTQYF | TGTGCCAGCAGCTTAGGGAGGTGGGATACGCAGTATTTT | . | TRBV7-2 | . | TRBJ2-3
CASSLLDRGEAFF | TGTGCCAGCAGTTTATTGGACAGGGGTGAAGCTTTCTTT | few | TRBV28 | TRBD1 | TRBJ1-1
CSTPGQVEETQYF | TGCTCCACCCCAGGACAGGTAGAAGAGACCCAGTACTTC | . | TRBV20-1 | TRBD1 | TRBJ2-5
CASSPPNQGAGEKLFF | TGTGCCAGCAGCCCCCCTAACCAGGGGGCTGGGGAAAAACTGTTTTTT | . | TRBV7-9 | TRBD1 | TRBJ1-4
CSVIGRGTEAFF | TGCAGTGTTATAGGAAGGGGCACTGAAGCTTTCTTT | . | TRBV20-1 | . | TRBJ1-1
CASSPDSGVNTGELFF | TGTGCCAGCAGCCCCGATAGCGGGGTGAACACCGGGGAGCTGTTTTTT | once | TRBV7-2 | TRBD2 | TRBJ2-2
CASSSSLNPDRGGGTDTQYF | TGTGCCAGCAGTTCCTCCCTTAACCCAGACCGGGGGGGGGGCACAGATACGCAGTATTTT | . | TRBV28 | TRBD2 | TRBJ2-3
CASKGTSGYNEQFF | TGCGCCAGCAAGGGAACTAGCGGTTACAATGAGCAGTTCTTC | few | TRBV4-1 | TRBD2 | TRBJ2-1
CASSRPLTSGANVLTF | TGTGCCAGCAGCAGACCCTTGACCTCTGGGGCCAACGTCCTGACTTTC | . | TRBV7-9 | . | TRBJ2-6
CASSLGRTGRGTYNEQFF | TGTGCCAGCAGCTTGGGGAGGACAGGCCGGGGTACATACAATGAGCAGTTCTTC | few | TRBV5-4 | TRBD1 | TRBJ2-1
CASSSRTPETQYF | TGTGCCAGCAGCTCCCGGACTCCAGAGACCCAGTACTTC | few | TRBV7-2 | . | TRBJ2-5
CASRRQGELNTIYF | TGTGCCAGCAGGCGACAGGGAGAGTTAAACACCATATATTTT | . | TRBV6-1 | TRBD1 | TRBJ1-3
CASGRDARGRADTQYF | TGTGCCAGCGGAAGGGACGCCCGGGGGAGGGCAGATACGCAGTATTTT | . | TRBV19 | TRBD2 | TRBJ2-3
CASSYSVPLYEQYF | TGTGCCAGCAGTTACAGCGTTCCCCTCTACGAGCAGTACTTC | . | TRBV6-2/TRBV6-3 | . | TRBJ2-7
CASSPFIPPGVDTQYF | TGTGCCAGCAGTCCCTTCATCCCCCCCGGGGTAGATACGCAGTATTTT | few | TRBV27 | . | TRBJ2-3
CASSSPTSGRGYYEQYF | TGTGCCAGCAGCTCGCCGACTAGCGGGAGGGGATACTACGAGCAGTACTTC | . | TRBV7-8 | TRBD2 | TRBJ2-7
CASSQDEYSYNSPLHF | TGCGCCAGCAGCCAAGATGAGTACTCCTATAATTCACCCCTCCACTTT | few | TRBV4-1 | . | TRBJ1-6
CASSPGGSGSRNEQFF | TGTGCCAGCAGTCCCGGGGGTAGCGGGAGTAGGAATGAGCAGTTCTTC | few | TRBV6-6 | TRBD2 | TRBJ2-1
CASSPPIRLGVYNEQFF | TGTGCCAGCAGCCCCCCGATTCGGCTAGGCGTGTACAATGAGCAGTTCTTC | few | TRBV11-2 | . | TRBJ2-1
CASSNALVYTF | TGTGCCAGCAGCAATGCCTTGGTCTACACCTTC | many | TRBV7-8 | . | TRBJ1-2
CASSQLRGMETQYF | TGTGCCAGCAGCCAACTCAGGGGCATGGAGACCCAGTACTTC | few | TRBV7-8 | . | TRBJ2-5
CASSFGLGGVYGYTF | TGTGCCAGCAGTTTCGGGCTGGGCGGGGTCTATGGCTACACCTTC | . | TRBV12-3/TRBV12-4 | . | TRBJ1-2
CSARDPKRGGDQPQHF | TGCAGTGCTAGAGATCCAAAGCGCGGGGGTGATCAGCCCCAGCATTTT | . | TRBV20-1 | . | TRBJ1-5
CASSLGQINSPLHF | TGTGCCAGCAGCCTCGGACAGATCAATTCACCCCTCCACTTT | few | TRBV27 | . | TRBJ1-6
CAGGGSQETQYF | TGTGCTGGCGGGGGTAGTCAAGAGACCCAGTACTTC | few | TRBV10-3 | TRBD2 | TRBJ2-5
CASSLSSGTDNGYTF | TGTGCCAGCAGCTTATCCTCCGGGACAGATAATGGCTACACCTTC | . | TRBV7-9 | TRBD1 | TRBJ1-2
CASSAGRAPNEKLLF | TGTGCCAGCAGTGCGGGACGAGCGCCTAATGAAAAACTGCTTTTT | . | TRBV28 | . | TRBJ1-4
CASSLGVMGRSSPLHF | TGCGCCAGCAGCCTAGGGGTGATGGGGCGGAGTTCACCCCTCCACTTT | . | TRBV4-1 | . | TRBJ1-6
CASSSSRLSNQPQHF | TGTGCCAGCAGCTCCTCTAGGCTCAGCAATCAGCCCCAGCATTTT | . | TRBV7-8 | . | TRBJ1-5
CASSLVREQFF | TGTGCCAGCAGCTTGGTACGTGAGCAGTTCTTC | . | TRBV7-2 | . | TRBJ2-1
CASSLMAQGLDEQYF | TGTGCCAGCAGCTTAATGGCACAGGGGTTGGACGAGCAGTACTTC | few | TRBV7-8 | TRBD1 | TRBJ2-7